These 31 T cell receptor beta chains originate from one sample sequenced in a study of blood T cell repertoires in COVID-19. Produced via immunoSEQ multiplex PCR; TCRdb's table is partial and in-frame only. The profile shows 130,000 to 150,000 clones, roughly 80% of them singletons. Sequences were obtained from peripheral blood. These receptors came from a woman older than 75 with acute or convalescent COVID-19.

The genes are TRBV4-3 and TRBJ1-2; 10 nucleotides align to TRBD1. The CDR3 has 15 residues. V trimming: 1 base; J trimming: 4 bases; junction bases outside the gene matches: 3. Germline V gives CDR1 LGHNA, CDR2 YSLEER. CDR3 DNA sequence: TGCGCCAGCAGCCAAGGGGGACAGGGGTCCTATGGCTACACCTTC. The encoded protein is CASSQGGQGSYGYTF.

The rearrangement uses TRBV28 and TRBJ1-3, with 12 bases lining up with TRBD1. The CDR3 is 16 amino acids. Trimming at V came to 8 bases and at J to 4 bases, leaving 9 bases not matched to a gene. Germline V gene data show CDR1 as MDHEN and CDR2 as SYDVKM. The CDR3, as DNA: TGTGCCAGCGGGGGGACAGGGGGCGCGGGAGGAAACACCATATATTTT. As protein: CASGGTGGAGGNTIYF.

The chain has TRBV7-7 and TRBJ2-7; no definite D call. The germline V gene has CDR1 SSHAT and CDR2 FNYEAQ (reference sequence). The CDR3 loop spans 14 amino acids. Trimming took 0 bases from V and 7 from J, leaving 13 bases between them. The CDR3 region is CASSLAGLGGEQYF. The DNA of the CDR3 is TGTGCCAGCAGCTTAGCCGGGTTGGGTGGGGAGCAGTACTTC. Full variable domain (rest looked up from reference TRBV7-7 and TRBJ2-7): GAGVSQSPRYKVTKRGQDVTLRCDPISSHATLYWYQQALGQGPEFLTYFNYEAQPDKSGLPSDRFSAERPEGSISTLTIQRTEQRDSAMYRCASSLAGLGGEQYFGPGTRLTVT.

V gene TRBV7-8 combines with J gene TRBJ1-2; 9 nucleotides line up with TRBD1. The germline V gene encodes CDR1 SGHVS and CDR2 FQNEAQ. This CDR3 region has 16 residues. With 2 bases clipped from V and 8 bases from J, the junction kept 12 bases outside the gene matches. CDR3 protein: CASSLNRGQVDGGYTF. CDR3 sequence (DNA): TGTGCCAGCAGCTTAAACAGGGGGCAAGTAGATGGAGGCTACACCTTC.

The CDR3 nucleotides read TGCGCCAGCAGCCTGGGACAACAGAACTATGGCTACACCTTC. It yields the protein CASSLGQQNYGYTF. The genes are TRBV5-1 and TRBJ1-2, with D possibly TRBD1 on 6 matching bases. CDR1 is SGHRS, CDR2 YFSETQ, per germline. This CDR3 comprises 14 residues. V gave up 4 bases and J gave up 2 bases, with 12 bases separating them.

V usage is TRBV14 and J usage is TRBJ1-1; perhaps TRBD1 as D (6 bases). The CDR3 runs 14 residues. Germline-derived CDR1 and CDR2 are SGHDN and FVKESK. V dropped 0 bases and J dropped 10 bases, with 15 bases sitting between them. Here the CDR3 DNA reads TGTGCCAGCAGCCAAGATCGTCAGGGGATGGCAGCTTTCTTT. It yields the protein CASSQDRQGMAAFF.

V usage is TRBV10-2 and J usage is TRBJ1-2, with 7 bases aligning to TRBD1. Germline loops: CDR1 WSHSY, CDR2 SAAADI. The junction had 9 bases not matched to a gene; V was cut back by 7 bases and J by 4 bases. The CDR3 is made up of 14 amino acids. The CDR3 bases are TGCGCCAGCATGGGGACAGCAAGCTCCTATGGCTACACCTTC. Encoded protein: CASMGTASSYGYTF.

This sequence joins TRBV9 and TRBJ2-5; 7 nucleotides line up with TRBD2. Per germline, CDR1 SGDLS and CDR2 YYNGEE. This CDR3 is 15 amino acids long. After removal of 0 bases from V and 2 bases from J, the junction contained 4 bases not matched to a gene. The CDR3 coding sequence is TGTGCCAGCAGCGTAGGAGCGGGGTTACAAGAGACCCAGTACTTC. It is translated as CASSVGAGLQETQYF.

In its sample, this clone was seen a few times. The rearrangement links TRBV7-3 to TRBJ1-2, with D tentatively TRBD1 (6 bases). Germline V lookup: CDR1 SGHTA, CDR2 FQGTGA. The CDR3 sequence is 13 residues long. Trimming removed 5 bases at V and 6 bases at J, with 13 bases between. Written as DNA, the CDR3 is TGTGCCAGCAGCGTATCAGGGGCTAATGGCTACACCTTC. Its translation is CASSVSGANGYTF.

V and J are TRBV6-1 and TRBJ1-5; D is undetermined. Germline CDR1 MNHNS, CDR2 SASEGT. V lost 4 bases to trimming and J lost 0 bases, with 13 bases between them. The CDR3 spans 16 residues. The CDR3 sequence is CASSGVAFYSNQPQHF. DNA for the CDR3: TGTGCCAGCAGTGGCGTCGCATTCTATAGCAATCAGCCCCAGCATTTT.

The J gene is TRBJ1-5, the V gene TRBV2; D is ambiguous. This CDR3 contains 14 residues. Germline CDR1 reads SNHLY; CDR2 reads FYNNEI. V dropped 6 bases and J dropped 3 bases, with 12 bases sitting between them. The CDR3, as DNA: TGTGCCAGCAGCGAGGCACGGTTCAATCAGCCCCAGCATTTT. It encodes CASSEARFNQPQHF.

The chain joins TRBV6-6 to TRBJ1-4; 8 bases are shared with TRBD1. Germline V lookup: CDR1 MNHNY, CDR2 SVGAGI (reference sequence). The CDR3 has 14 residues. V dropped 5 bases and J dropped 4; count of bases not matched to a gene: 3. CDR3 amino acids: CASSRTGGNEKLFF. For the CDR3, the DNA is TGTGCCAGCAGTCGTACAGGGGGTAATGAAAAACTGTTTTTT.

The chain is built from TRBV5-1 and TRBJ2-1; 9 nucleotides match TRBD2. The CDR3 has 17 residues. V dropped 4 bases and J dropped 6; count of bases not matched to a gene: 14. Germline V CDR1 and CDR2: SGHRS, YFSETQ. CDR3 nucleotides: TGCGCCAGCAGCGGAACGACTATCCGCGGGGGGGCCAATGAGCAGTTCTTC. It translates to CASSGTTIRGGANEQFF.

The chain employs TRBV19 and TRBJ2-1; D may be TRBD2 (6 bases). This CDR3 has 14 amino acids. Germline V gene lookup returns CDR1 LNHDA and CDR2 SQIVND (reference sequence). V was shortened by 1 base and J by 7 bases, with 11 bases between the two germline ends. The CDR3 DNA is TGTGCCAGTAGTATAGGGCGGGGTGGAAATGAGCAGTTCTTC. Translating gives CASSIGRGGNEQFF.

This chain connects TRBV7-2 to TRBJ2-1, with TRBD1 matching over 7 bases. The CDR3 covers 15 residues. Germline V gives CDR1 SGHTA, CDR2 FQGNSA. V gave up 4 bases and J gave up 5 bases; unmatched junction bases: 8. The CDR3 nucleotides read TGTGCCAGCAGCTCCCGACAGGGTCTGGACAATGAGCAGTTCTTC. Translating it yields CASSSRQGLDNEQFF.

V gene TRBV27 combines with J gene TRBJ1-1; D gene unclear. The germline V gene encodes CDR1 MNHEY and CDR2 SMNVEV (reference sequence). This CDR3 is 13 amino acids long. V was cut by 4 bases and J by 0 bases, with 6 bases left in between. The CDR3 DNA sequence: TGTGCCAGCAGTTGGGAGTTGAACACTGAAGCTTTCTTT. It translates to CASSWELNTEAFF.

V is TRBV15 and J is TRBJ1-2, with a possible D match to TRBD1 (5 bases). The CDR3 is made up of 15 amino acids. Germline CDR1 and CDR2: LNHNV and YYDKDF (reference sequence). V gave up 1 base and J gave up 1 base, with 10 bases separating them. CDR3 loop: CATSRGTGLNYGYTF. The CDR3 coding sequence is TGTGCCACCAGCAGAGGCACAGGCCTTAACTATGGCTACACCTTC.

V is TRBV19 and J is TRBJ1-2; tentatively, D is TRBD1 (6 bases). The CDR3 covers 14 residues. From germline, CDR1 is LNHDA and CDR2 SQIVND (reference sequence). The germline V and J ends were trimmed by 3 bases and 4 bases, with 12 bases remaining between them. In DNA form, the CDR3 reads TGTGCCAGTAGTATGGACGGACAGTCCTATGGCTACACCTTC. This codes for CASSMDGQSYGYTF.

Here the CDR3 DNA reads TGTGCCAGCAGCGTAACCCTTGACAGGATTGAAGCTTTCTTT. It encodes CASSVTLDRIEAFF. This chain connects TRBV9 to TRBJ1-1; a weak D match, TRBD1 (6 bases). The CDR3 is 14 residues long. Looked up from germline, CDR1 is SGDLS and CDR2 is YYNGEE. Trimming pared 1 base from V and 7 bases from J, leaving 14 bases between.

The rearrangement links TRBV28 to TRBJ1-6; 10 bases are a match to TRBD1. The CDR3 has 16 residues. Germline-derived CDR1 and CDR2 are MDHEN and SYDVKM. After removal of 6 bases from V and 8 bases from J, the junction contained 10 bases not matched to a gene. The CDR3 DNA is TGTGCCAGCAGCACAAGGGACAGGGGAGTTTATTCACCCCTCCACTTT. Its translation: CASSTRDRGVYSPLHF.

The chain is built from TRBV7-3 and TRBJ1-2; D is uncertain. Trimming shortened V by 1 base and J by 5 bases, and 14 bases separated the two germline ends. Germline values: CDR1 SGHTA, CDR2 FQGTGA. The CDR3 extends over 15 amino acids. This chain's CDR3 is CASSLMRTDRYGYTF. Written as DNA, the CDR3 is TGTGCCAGCAGCTTAATGAGAACAGATCGATATGGCTACACCTTC.

This clone was seen only once. The chain is built from TRBV18 and TRBJ1-1, with D possibly being TRBD1 (5 bases). The CDR3 consists of 14 residues. CDR1 and CDR2 from the germline V gene are KGHSH and LQKENI. Trimming pared 2 bases from V and 7 bases from J, leaving 14 bases between. CDR3 nucleotide sequence: TGTGCCAGCTCACCAATAAGAGGACAAGTTGAAGCTTTCTTT. Its translation: CASSPIRGQVEAFF.

V and J are TRBV4-1 and TRBJ1-2, with D maybe TRBD1 (5 bases). The CDR3 has 14 residues. Germline V gene sequence: CDR1 MGHRA, CDR2 YSYEKL. V was clipped by 3 bases and J by 0 bases, with 8 bases between them. The CDR3 sequence: CASSQSGTNYGYTF. CDR3 DNA: TGCGCCAGCAGCCAGTCAGGGACTAACTATGGCTACACCTTC.

V gene TRBV18 combines with J gene TRBJ1-1; D perhaps matches TRBD1 (6 bases). The V end lost 3 bases, the J end lost 4 bases, and 15 bases lay between the germline ends. CDR1 and CDR2 from the germline V gene are KGHSH and LQKENI. CDR3 length equals 15 residues. The CDR3 region is CASSPRVQGGTEAFF. CDR3 sequence (DNA): TGTGCCAGCTCACCGCGGGTACAGGGCGGCACTGAAGCTTTCTTT. Full variable domain (outside the CDR3, taken from reference TRBV18 and TRBJ1-1): NAGVMQNPRHLVRRRGQEARLRCSPMKGHSHVYWYRQLPEEGLKFMVYLQKENIIDESGMPKERFSAEFPKEGPSILRIQQVVRGDSAAYFCASSPRVQGGTEAFFGQGTRLTVV.

J is TRBJ2-7 and V is TRBV12-5; D is unclear. The CDR3 is made up of 11 amino acids. Germline V gene sequence: CDR1 LGHNT, CDR2 FRNRAP. V was cut by 7 bases and J by 0 bases, with 4 bases left in between. For the CDR3, the DNA is TGTGCTAGTGCCCACTCCTACGAGCAGTACTTC. It translates to CASAHSYEQYF.

This chain uses TRBV6-1 with TRBJ1-2; perhaps TRBD1 as D (6 bases). Germline CDR1 reads MNHNS; CDR2 reads SASEGT. V was trimmed by 3 bases and J by 8 bases, leaving 19 bases between them. The CDR3 spans 15 residues. The DNA of the CDR3 is TGTGCCAGCAGTGATAATGGGGGCGCGGCGAGAGGCTACACCTTC. Encoded protein: CASSDNGGAARGYTF.

This clone was detected a few times. The chain joins TRBV10-3 to TRBJ2-5; maybe TRBD2 (7 bases). The CDR3 covers 13 residues. The germline CDR1 and CDR2 sequences are ENHRY and SYGVKD. Trimming shortened V by 11 bases and J by 5 bases, and 18 bases separated the two germline ends. The CDR3 loop is CASRGEGVETQYF. In DNA form, the CDR3 reads TGTGCCTCCCGCGGGGAGGGGGTGGAGACCCAGTACTTC.

The chain joins TRBV19 to TRBJ1-1; possibly TRBD1 for D (6 bases). Per the germline V gene, CDR1 is LNHDA and CDR2 is SQIVND (reference sequence). This CDR3 is built from 16 residues. Between the trimmed V and J ends, which lost 0 bases and 4 bases, there was a span of 15 bases. The CDR3 DNA reads as TGTGCCAGTAGTATAGACCCACAGGGAAGATTCACTGAAGCTTTCTTT. This codes for CASSIDPQGRFTEAFF.

The V call is TRBV30, the J call TRBJ2-4, with a weak D call TRBD2 (5 bases). This CDR3 contains 13 residues. Per the germline V gene, CDR1 is GTSNPN and CDR2 is SVGIG (reference sequence). Trimming left V 0 bases short and J 13 bases short, with 16 bases between. CDR3 in amino acids: CAWSVTGLADQYF. DNA of the CDR3: TGTGCCTGGAGTGTGACCGGACTCGCTGACCAGTACTTC.

The chain couples TRBV5-4 to TRBJ1-2; a weak D match, TRBD1 (5 bases). Per the germline V gene, CDR1 is SGHNT and CDR2 is YYREEE (reference sequence). The CDR3 totals 12 residues. The ends were cut back, 3 bases at V and 8 bases at J, with 11 bases in the middle. The DNA of the CDR3 is TGTGCCAGCAGCTCCTCGGGGGTGGGCTACACCTTC. Translation: CASSSSGVGYTF.

This clone appeared a single time. V and J are TRBV10-3 and TRBJ1-2; 9 positions match TRBD1. Germline assignment: CDR1 ENHRY and CDR2 SYGVKD. The trim removed 8 bases at V and 5 bases at J, leaving 6 bases unmatched. This CDR3 is 13 amino acids long. The CDR3 reads CAIGDREGYGYTF. The DNA of the CDR3 is TGTGCCATCGGGGACAGGGAAGGGTATGGCTACACCTTC.